Shown below are 10 T cell receptor beta chains from a single sample sequenced in a study of shared T cell receptors in the human thymus. TCRdb keeps only in-frame clones here, not all; method: immunoSEQ multiplex PCR. Here the sample spans 720,000 or so clones, 70% to 90% being singletons. In addition, the sample was reused for a study of human thymus T cells.

Material for sequencing was thymocytes. These receptors were collected from a girl younger than two with a congenital heart defect.

V usage is TRBV30 and J usage is TRBJ2-3; D is unresolved. Germline-derived CDR1 and CDR2 are GTSNPN and SVGIG (reference sequence). The CDR3 extends over 16 amino acids. V shed 3 bases and J shed 2 bases, with 18 bases lying between them. The CDR3 here is CAWSLDRREVTDTQYF. Here the CDR3 DNA reads TGTGCCTGGAGCCTCGATCGAAGAGAGGTCACAGATACGCAGTATTTT.

J is TRBJ2-7 and V is TRBV4-1, with unresolved D. V was shortened by 0 bases and J by 0 bases, with 9 bases between the two germline ends. The CDR3 spans 15 residues. Germline V CDR1 and CDR2: MGHRA, YSYEKL. The CDR3 spells CASSQEKRSSYEQYF. CDR3 DNA: TGCGCCAGCAGCCAAGAGAAGAGGAGCTCCTACGAGCAGTACTTC.

The V call is TRBV2, the J call TRBJ2-4, with 8 bases that match TRBD2. This CDR3 has 16 residues. From germline, CDR1 is SNHLY and CDR2 FYNNEI. V shed 2 bases and J 8 bases; nucleotides not matched to a gene: 11. CDR3 in amino acids: CASSEIQAGAGDIQYF. CDR3 DNA: TGTGCCAGCAGTGAAATACAGGCAGGAGCGGGAGACATTCAGTACTTC. Using reference TRBV2 and TRBJ2-4 for the parts outside the CDR3, the full variable domain is EPEVTQTPSHQVTQMGQEVILRCVPISNHLYFYWYRQILGQKVEFLVSFYNNEISEKSEIFDDQFSVERPDGSNFTLKIRSTKLEDSAMYFCASSEIQAGAGDIQYFGAGTRLSVL.

V usage is TRBV5-1 and J usage is TRBJ1-6, with TRBD1 identical over 9 bases. CDR1 and CDR2 from the germline V gene are SGHRS and YFSETQ. The V gene end was trimmed by 4 bases and the J gene end by 7 bases; junction bases not matched to a gene: 9. The CDR3 runs to 16 residues. CDR3: CASSSRRGQGNSPLHF. DNA for the CDR3: TGCGCCAGCAGCAGCCGAAGAGGACAGGGGAATTCACCCCTCCACTTT.

The gene calls are TRBV5-4 and TRBJ2-7; D gene unclear. In germline, CDR1 is SGHNT, CDR2 YYREEE (reference sequence). V dropped 2 bases and J dropped 1 base, with 13 bases sitting between them. This CDR3 is built from 15 residues. CDR3 residues: CASSFGTAGSYEQYF. CDR3 sequence (DNA): TGTGCCAGCAGCTTTGGCACAGCCGGTTCCTACGAGCAGTACTTC.

This clone was seen a few times. V is TRBV7-9 and J is TRBJ1-5; 8 positions match TRBD1. Germline V gene sequence: CDR1 SEHNR, CDR2 FQNEAQ (reference sequence). V lost 6 bases to trimming and J lost 2 bases; unmatched junction nucleotides: 12. CDR3 size: 17 residues. For the CDR3, the DNA is TGTGCCAGCAGTCCCCTTCCGGGACAGGCTGGCAATCAGCCCCAGCATTTT. It is translated as CASSPLPGQAGNQPQHF.

The V and J genes are TRBV6-4 and TRBJ1-2; possibly TRBD1 for D (5 bases). Deletions cut 8 bases from V and 8 bases from J, with 18 bases between. Germline CDR1 MRHNA, CDR2 SNTAGT. The CDR3 runs 13 residues. The CDR3 loop reads CASAPGIGGGYTF. In DNA form, the CDR3 reads TGTGCCAGCGCCCCAGGAATTGGGGGGGGCTACACCTTC.

The chain carries TRBV5-4 and TRBJ2-1, with a possible D match to TRBD1 (5 bases). V lost 0 bases and J lost 6, with 13 bases in between. Germline lookup yields CDR1 SGHNT and CDR2 YYREEE (reference sequence). The CDR3 spans 15 residues. For the CDR3, the DNA is TGTGCCAGCAGCTTGGGGCAGGGTCCGGGCAATGAGCAGTTCTTC. Its protein product is CASSLGQGPGNEQFF.

The V call is TRBV4-1, the J call TRBJ1-5; 10 nucleotides match TRBD1. The ends lost 3 bases at V and 3 bases at J; junction bases unmatched: 14. Germline values: CDR1 MGHRA, CDR2 YSYEKL. The CDR3 loop spans 19 amino acids. CDR3 coding DNA: TGCGCCAGCAGCCAGGAATCCCGGGACAGGGGATTATACAATCAGCCCCAGCATTTT. As protein: CASSQESRDRGLYNQPQHF.

The chain uses TRBV5-8 and TRBJ1-1; no clear D. This CDR3 spans 13 amino acids. Germline assignment: CDR1 SGHTS and CDR2 YDEGEE. V was pared by 0 bases and J by 0 bases, with 3 bases between. The CDR3 sequence is CASSLVLNTEAFF. The CDR3 DNA reads TGTGCCAGCAGCTTGGTCTTGAACACTGAAGCTTTCTTT.